Following are 15 T cell receptor beta chains from one sample sequenced in a study of T cell changes during pregnancy in multiple sclerosis. Repertoires were generated with immunoSEQ multiplex PCR, while TCRdb's copy carries only in-frame clones and drops some. The table includes about 51,000 clones, 94% detected once. This specimen consisted of CD4+ T cells from peripheral blood mononuclear cells, obtained in the second trimester of pregnancy. The receptors derive from a female donor with multiple sclerosis, enrolled in a pregnancy study.

The chain uses TRBV29-1 and TRBJ2-1; 7 nucleotides match TRBD1. The CDR3 sequence is 10 residues long. V gave up 7 bases and J gave up 9 bases; unmatched junction bases: 3. CDR1 is SQVTM, CDR2 ANQGSEA, per germline. The CDR3, as DNA: TGCAGCGCGGGACAGACTGAGCAGTTCTTC. Its protein product is CSAGQTEQFF.

V gene TRBV7-8 combines with J gene TRBJ2-3, with D hard to call. The CDR3 covers 14 residues. Germline V lookup: CDR1 SGHVS, CDR2 FQNEAQ. V lost 5 bases, J lost 3 bases, and 12 bases lay in between. The CDR3 loop is CASSPLSRTDTQYF. In nucleotides, the CDR3 is TGTGCCAGCAGCCCCCTAAGCCGAACAGATACGCAGTATTTT.

The rearrangement uses TRBV11-3 and TRBJ1-4, with 7 bases that match TRBD1. The germline V gene has CDR1 SGHNT and CDR2 YENEEA. J was trimmed by 6 bases and V by 5 bases; bases with no gene match: 3. The CDR3 is made up of 13 amino acids. DNA of the CDR3: TGTGCCAGCAGCATCGGGACAGATGAAAAACTGTTTTTT. This encodes CASSIGTDEKLFF.

The genes are TRBV19 and TRBJ1-6, with D maybe TRBD1 (6 bases). V was trimmed by 7 bases and J by 6 bases, leaving 13 bases between them. The CDR3 runs 14 residues. In germline, CDR1 is LNHDA, CDR2 SQIVND (reference sequence). The CDR3 nucleotides are TGTGCCAGTACAACAGGGATCTCTAATTCACCCCTCCACTTT. As protein: CASTTGISNSPLHF.

The rearrangement joins TRBV2 to TRBJ1-4; D not certain. The germline V gene encodes CDR1 SNHLY and CDR2 FYNNEI. This CDR3 has 13 amino acids. V lost 4 bases to trimming and J lost 4 bases, with 7 bases between them. The CDR3 nucleotides read TGTGCCAGCAGTGCGGGGTATAATGAAAAACTGTTTTTT. Amino acids: CASSAGYNEKLFF.

This clone came up once. The chain uses TRBV19 and TRBJ2-2; D might be TRBD1 (6 bases). Trimming removed 5 bases at V and 0 bases at J, with 10 bases between. Germline V gene data show CDR1 as LNHDA and CDR2 as SQIVND (reference sequence). This CDR3 contains 15 residues. CDR3 region: CASSWGPTNTGELFF. The CDR3 DNA is TGTGCCAGTAGTTGGGGGCCAACGAACACCGGGGAGCTGTTTTTT.

J is TRBJ1-1 and V is TRBV29-1; 10 bases fit TRBD1. This CDR3 comprises 12 residues. Germline assignment: CDR1 SQVTM and CDR2 ANQGSEA. Germline trimming cut 4 bases from V and 5 bases from J; bases unmatched to any gene: 1. CDR3: CSVGQGATEAFF. CDR3 in DNA: TGCAGCGTTGGACAGGGGGCAACTGAAGCTTTCTTT.

The chain employs TRBV7-6 and TRBJ2-7, with D possibly being TRBD2 (5 bases). Trimming removed 2 bases at V and 0 bases at J, with 11 bases between. CDR1 is SGHVS, CDR2 FNYEAQ, per germline. This CDR3 has 15 residues. DNA for the CDR3: TGTGCCAGCAGCTTACGAGCGGCCAACTCCTACGAGCAGTACTTC. Encoded protein: CASSLRAANSYEQYF.

This chain joins TRBV6-5 and TRBJ2-7; D is unresolved. V gave up 4 bases and J gave up 4 bases, with 5 bases separating them. From germline, CDR1 is MNHEY and CDR2 SVGAGI. This CDR3 comprises 11 residues. The CDR3 protein is CASSSQYEQYF. Written as DNA, the CDR3 is TGTGCCAGCAGTTCTCAGTACGAGCAGTACTTC.

The chain employs TRBV7-9 and TRBJ1-1; tentatively, D is TRBD1 (6 bases). V was trimmed by 5 bases and J by 5 bases, leaving 9 bases between them. CDR3 length: 12 residues. The germline V gene encodes CDR1 SEHNR and CDR2 FQNEAQ (reference sequence). The CDR3 DNA reads TGTGCCAGCAGCACCGGACAGACTGAAGCTTTCTTT. This codes for CASSTGQTEAFF. Variable domain in full (rest from reference TRBV7-9 and TRBJ1-1): DTGVSQNPRHKITKRGQNVTFRCDPISEHNRLYWYRQTLGQGPEFLTYFQNEAQLEKSRLLSDRFSAERPKGSFSTLEIQRTEQGDSAMYLCASSTGQTEAFFGQGTRLTVV.

The chain uses TRBV19 and TRBJ1-4; D might be TRBD1 (6 bases). The CDR3 length is 15 residues. Trimming took 8 bases from V and 2 from J, leaving 15 bases between them. Germline loops: CDR1 LNHDA, CDR2 SQIVND (reference sequence). In nucleotides, the CDR3 is TGTGCCAGTCACGAGCTGGGGGCCACTAATGAAAAACTGTTTTTT. This encodes CASHELGATNEKLFF. Using reference TRBV19 and TRBJ1-4 for the parts outside the CDR3, the full variable domain is DGGITQSPKYLFRKEGQNVTLSCEQNLNHDAMYWYRQDPGQGLRLIYYSQIVNDFQKGDIAEGYSVSREKKESFPLTVTSAQKNPTAFYLCASHELGATNEKLFFGSGTQLSVL.

This chain joins TRBV30 and TRBJ2-2; TRBD1 aligns across 7 bases. The CDR3 length is 13 residues. The germline V gene has CDR1 GTSNPN and CDR2 SVGIG (reference sequence). With V trimmed by 3 bases and J by 7 bases, 5 bases remained unmatched. The CDR3 loop is CAWSKGAIGELFF. CDR3 nucleotides: TGTGCCTGGAGCAAGGGGGCAATCGGGGAGCTGTTTTTT.

This clone was recorded once. The rearrangement uses TRBV6-7 and TRBJ1-3, with D possibly being TRBD1 (6 bases). TRBV6-7 has ORF status, its function being uncertain. The CDR3 consists of 15 residues. With 6 bases removed from V and 2 bases from J, the gap between germline ends came to 14 bases. CDR3 bases: TGTGCCAGCAGACGCACAGGGCCAGCTGGAAACACCATATATTTT. Amino acid sequence: CASRRTGPAGNTIYF.

V usage is TRBV18 and J usage is TRBJ2-5; 11 bases map to TRBD2. CDR3 length equals 14 residues. Losses at the gene ends were 4 bases for V and 4 bases for J; bases not matched to a gene: 2. From germline, CDR1 is KGHSH and CDR2 LQKENI. CDR3 sequence reads: CASSRLAGIETQYF. DNA for the CDR3: TGTGCCAGCTCACGACTAGCGGGGATAGAGACCCAGTACTTC.

This chain connects TRBV29-1 to TRBJ1-5, with D tentatively TRBD1 (5 bases). Germline loops: CDR1 SQVTM, CDR2 ANQGSEA. V was shortened by 6 bases and J by 6 bases, with 15 bases between the two germline ends. The CDR3 consists of 13 residues. CDR3 DNA sequence: TGCAGCGTGGCGGGAGGGGCTGGTCAGCCCCAGCATTTT. Protein product: CSVAGGAGQPQHF.